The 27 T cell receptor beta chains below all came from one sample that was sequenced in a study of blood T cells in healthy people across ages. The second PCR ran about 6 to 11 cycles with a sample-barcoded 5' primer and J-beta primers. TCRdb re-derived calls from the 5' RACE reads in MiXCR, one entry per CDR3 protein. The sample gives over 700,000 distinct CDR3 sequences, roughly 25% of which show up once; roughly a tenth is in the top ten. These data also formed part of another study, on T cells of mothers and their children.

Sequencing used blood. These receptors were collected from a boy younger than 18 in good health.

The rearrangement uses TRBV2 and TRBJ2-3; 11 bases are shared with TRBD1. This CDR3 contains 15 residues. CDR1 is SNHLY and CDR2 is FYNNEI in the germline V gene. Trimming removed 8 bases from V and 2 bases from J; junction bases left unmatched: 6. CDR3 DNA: TGTGCCAGCGAGGACAGGGGGCTCCTCACAGATACGCAGTATTTT. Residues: CASEDRGLLTDTQYF.

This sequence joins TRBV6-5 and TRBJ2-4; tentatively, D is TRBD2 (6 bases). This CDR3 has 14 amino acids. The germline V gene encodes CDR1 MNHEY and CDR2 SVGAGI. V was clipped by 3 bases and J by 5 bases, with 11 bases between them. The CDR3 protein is CASSYTEGQNIQYF. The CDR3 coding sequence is TGTGCCAGCAGTTATACGGAGGGCCAAAACATTCAGTACTTC.

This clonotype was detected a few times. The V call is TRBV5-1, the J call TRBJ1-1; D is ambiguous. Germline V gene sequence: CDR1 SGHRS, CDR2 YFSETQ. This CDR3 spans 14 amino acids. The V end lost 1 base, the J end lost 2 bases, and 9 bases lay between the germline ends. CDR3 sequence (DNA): TGCGCCAGCAGCTTGTCGGACGTAAACACTGAAGCTTTCTTT. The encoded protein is CASSLSDVNTEAFF.

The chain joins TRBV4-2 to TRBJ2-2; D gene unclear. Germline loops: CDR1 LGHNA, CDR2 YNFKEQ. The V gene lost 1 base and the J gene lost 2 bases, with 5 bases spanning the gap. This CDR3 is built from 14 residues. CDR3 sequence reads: CASSQVTNTGELFF. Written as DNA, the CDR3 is TGTGCCAGCAGCCAAGTTACTAACACCGGGGAGCTGTTTTTT.

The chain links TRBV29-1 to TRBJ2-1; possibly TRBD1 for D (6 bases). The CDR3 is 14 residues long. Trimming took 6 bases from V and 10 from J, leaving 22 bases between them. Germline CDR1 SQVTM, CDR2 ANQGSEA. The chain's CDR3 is CSVRGGQAAREQFF. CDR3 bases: TGCAGCGTCCGAGGGGGTCAGGCAGCACGCGAGCAGTTCTTC.

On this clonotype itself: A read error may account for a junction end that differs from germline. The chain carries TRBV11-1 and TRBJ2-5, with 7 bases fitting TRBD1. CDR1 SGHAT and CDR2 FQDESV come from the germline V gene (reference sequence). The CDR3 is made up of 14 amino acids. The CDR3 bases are TGTGCCAACAGCTTATGGGCAGGGGGTGAGACCCAGTACTTC. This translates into CANSLWAGGETQYF.

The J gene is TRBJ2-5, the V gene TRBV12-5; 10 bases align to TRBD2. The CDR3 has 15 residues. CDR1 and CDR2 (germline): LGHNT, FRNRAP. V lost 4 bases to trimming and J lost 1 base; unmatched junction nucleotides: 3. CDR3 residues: CASGSAGGLQETQYF. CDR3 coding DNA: TGTGCTAGTGGTTCAGCGGGGGGGCTCCAAGAGACCCAGTACTTC.

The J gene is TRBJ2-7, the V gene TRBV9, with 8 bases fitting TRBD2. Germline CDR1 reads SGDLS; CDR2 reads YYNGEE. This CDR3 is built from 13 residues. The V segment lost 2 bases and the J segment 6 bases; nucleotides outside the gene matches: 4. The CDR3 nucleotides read TGTGCCAGCAGCGTTGCGGGGGGCGGCGAGCAGTACTTC. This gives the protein CASSVAGGGEQYF.

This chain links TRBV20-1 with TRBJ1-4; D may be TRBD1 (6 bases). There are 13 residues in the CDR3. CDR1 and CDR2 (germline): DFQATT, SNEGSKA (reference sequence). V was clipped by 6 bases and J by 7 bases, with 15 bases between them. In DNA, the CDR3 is TGCAGTGCCTTGTGGGGGGGCTCTGAAAAACTGTTTTTT. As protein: CSALWGGSEKLFF.

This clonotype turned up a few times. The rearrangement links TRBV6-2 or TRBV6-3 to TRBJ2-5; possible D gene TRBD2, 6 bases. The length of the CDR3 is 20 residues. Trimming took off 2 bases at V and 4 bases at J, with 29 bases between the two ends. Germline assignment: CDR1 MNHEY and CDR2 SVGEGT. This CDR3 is CASSYPVGWRDAKWGETQYF. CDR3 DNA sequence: TGTGCCAGCAGTTACCCGGTCGGCTGGCGGGACGCAAAATGGGGAGAGACCCAGTACTTC.

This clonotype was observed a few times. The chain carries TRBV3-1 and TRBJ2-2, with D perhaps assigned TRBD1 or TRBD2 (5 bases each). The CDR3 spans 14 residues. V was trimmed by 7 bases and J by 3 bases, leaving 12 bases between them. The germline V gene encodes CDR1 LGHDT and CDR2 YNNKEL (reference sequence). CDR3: CASIGARDTGELFF. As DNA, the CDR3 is TGTGCCAGCATCGGGGCGAGGGACACCGGGGAGCTGTTTTTT.

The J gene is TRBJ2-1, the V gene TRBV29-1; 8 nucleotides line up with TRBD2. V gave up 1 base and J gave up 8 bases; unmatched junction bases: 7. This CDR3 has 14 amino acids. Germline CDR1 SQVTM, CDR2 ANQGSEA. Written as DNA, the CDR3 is TGCAGCGTTGAAGGTAGGACTAGCTTGGATGAGCAGTTCTTC. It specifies CSVEGRTSLDEQFF.

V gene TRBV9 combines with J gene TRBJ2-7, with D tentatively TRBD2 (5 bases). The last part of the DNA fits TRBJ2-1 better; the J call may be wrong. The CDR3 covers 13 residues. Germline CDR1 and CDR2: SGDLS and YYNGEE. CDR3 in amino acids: CASSWRLYNEQFF. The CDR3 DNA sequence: TGTGCCAGCAGCTGGAGACTATACAATGAGCAGTTCTTC.

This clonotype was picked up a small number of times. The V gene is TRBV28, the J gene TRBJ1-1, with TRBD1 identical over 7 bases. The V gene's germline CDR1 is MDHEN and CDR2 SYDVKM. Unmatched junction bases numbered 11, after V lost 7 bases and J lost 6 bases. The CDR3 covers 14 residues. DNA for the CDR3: TGTGCCAGCAAAGTGGACAGGTTCCTAGCTGAAGCTTTCTTT. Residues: CASKVDRFLAEAFF.

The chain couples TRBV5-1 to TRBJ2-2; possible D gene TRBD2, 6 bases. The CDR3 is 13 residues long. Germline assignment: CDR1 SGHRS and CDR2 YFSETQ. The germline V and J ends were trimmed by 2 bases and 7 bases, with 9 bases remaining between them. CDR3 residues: CASSFSGDGELFF. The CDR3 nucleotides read TGCGCCAGCAGCTTTTCGGGGGACGGGGAGCTGTTTTTT. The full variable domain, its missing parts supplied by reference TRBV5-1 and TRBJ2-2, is KAGVTQTPRYLIKTRGQQVTLSCSPISGHRSVSWYQQTPGQGLQFLFEYFSETQRNKGNFPGRFSGRQFSNSRSEMNVSTLELGDSALYLCASSFSGDGELFFGEGSRLTVL.

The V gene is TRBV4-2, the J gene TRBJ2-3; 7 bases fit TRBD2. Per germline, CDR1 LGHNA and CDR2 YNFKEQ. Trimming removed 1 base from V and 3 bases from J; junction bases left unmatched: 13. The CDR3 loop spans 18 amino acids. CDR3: CASSQVLTSGGRTDTQYF. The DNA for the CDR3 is TGTGCCAGCAGCCAAGTCCTCACCTCGGGAGGAAGAACAGATACGCAGTATTTT.

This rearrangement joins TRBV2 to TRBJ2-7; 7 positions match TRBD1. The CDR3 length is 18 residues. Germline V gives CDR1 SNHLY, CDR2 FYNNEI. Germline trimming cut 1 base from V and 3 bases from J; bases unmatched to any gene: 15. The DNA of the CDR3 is TGTGCCAGCAGTGAAGGGGGACAGCTTTTTACCCCCTTCTACGAGCAGTACTTC. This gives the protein CASSEGGQLFTPFYEQYF.

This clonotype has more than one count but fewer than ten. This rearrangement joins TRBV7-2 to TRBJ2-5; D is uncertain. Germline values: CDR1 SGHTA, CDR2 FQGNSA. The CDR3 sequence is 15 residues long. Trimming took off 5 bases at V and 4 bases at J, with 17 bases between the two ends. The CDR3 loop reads CASSPELPWRETQYF. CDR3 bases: TGTGCCAGCAGCCCCGAACTACCATGGCGAGAGACCCAGTACTTC.

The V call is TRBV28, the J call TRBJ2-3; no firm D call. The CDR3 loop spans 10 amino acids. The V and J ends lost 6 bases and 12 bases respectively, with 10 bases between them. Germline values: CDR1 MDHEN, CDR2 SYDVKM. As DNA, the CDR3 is TGTGCCAGCAGCGGAAGACTTCAGTATTTT. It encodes CASSGRLQYF.

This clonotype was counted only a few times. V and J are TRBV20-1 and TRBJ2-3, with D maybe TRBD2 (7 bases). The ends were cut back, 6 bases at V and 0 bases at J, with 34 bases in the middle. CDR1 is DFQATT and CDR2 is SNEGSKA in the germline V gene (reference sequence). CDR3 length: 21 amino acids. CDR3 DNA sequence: TGCAGTGCCATCGTCGGGGGAGGGACATCTGGAACAACCCTTAGCACAGATACGCAGTATTTT. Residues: CSAIVGGGTSGTTLSTDTQYF.

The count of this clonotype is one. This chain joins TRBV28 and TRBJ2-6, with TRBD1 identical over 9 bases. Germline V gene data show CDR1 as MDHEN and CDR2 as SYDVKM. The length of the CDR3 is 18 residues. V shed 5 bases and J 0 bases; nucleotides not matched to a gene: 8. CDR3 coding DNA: TGTGCCAGCAGTCCGGGACAGGGCGGGACCTCTGGGGCCAACGTCCTGACTTTC. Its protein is CASSPGQGGTSGANVLTF.

The CDR3 loop reads CSVEGQGAQYF. The CDR3 DNA follows: TGCAGCGTTGAGGGACAGGGCGCTCAGTACTTC. The chain joins TRBV29-1 to TRBJ2-5; TRBD1 matches at 9 bases. This CDR3 comprises 11 residues. Trimming cost V 3 bases and J 11 bases; bases outside gene matches: 4. The germline gives CDR1 SQVTM, CDR2 ANQGSEA.

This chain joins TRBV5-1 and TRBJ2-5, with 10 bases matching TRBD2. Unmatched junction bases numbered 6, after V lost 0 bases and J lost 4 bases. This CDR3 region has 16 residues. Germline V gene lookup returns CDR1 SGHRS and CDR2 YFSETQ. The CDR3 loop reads CASSLGLAGWGETQYF. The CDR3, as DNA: TGCGCCAGCAGCTTGGGACTAGCGGGCTGGGGAGAGACCCAGTACTTC.

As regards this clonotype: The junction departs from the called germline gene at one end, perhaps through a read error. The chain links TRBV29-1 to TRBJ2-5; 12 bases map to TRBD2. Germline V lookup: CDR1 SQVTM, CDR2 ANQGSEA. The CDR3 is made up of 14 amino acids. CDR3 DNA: TGTAGCCTAGCGGGAGGGTATAGGGAAGAGACCCAGTACTTC. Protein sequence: CSLAGGYREETQYF.

CDR3 in amino acids: CASSQYFAAAKGETQYF. CDR3 DNA: TGCGCCAGCAGCCAATATTTCGCGGCAGCCAAAGGAGAGACCCAGTACTTC. J is TRBJ2-5 and V is TRBV4-3; D gene unclear. The CDR3 length is 17 residues. V shed 2 bases and J shed 4 bases, with 20 bases lying between them. Germline values: CDR1 LGHNA, CDR2 YSLEER.

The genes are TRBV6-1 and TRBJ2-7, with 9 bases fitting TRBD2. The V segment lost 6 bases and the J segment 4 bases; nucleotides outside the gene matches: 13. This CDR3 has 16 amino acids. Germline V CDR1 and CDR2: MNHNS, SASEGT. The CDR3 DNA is TGTGCCAGCAGAAATCTCATTCTAGCGGGACGATACGAGCAGTACTTC. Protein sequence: CASRNLILAGRYEQYF.

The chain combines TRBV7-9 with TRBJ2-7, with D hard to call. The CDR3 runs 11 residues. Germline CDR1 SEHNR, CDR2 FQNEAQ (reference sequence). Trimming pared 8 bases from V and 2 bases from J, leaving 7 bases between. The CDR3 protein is CASQDAYEQYF. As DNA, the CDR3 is TGTGCCAGCCAGGACGCCTACGAGCAGTACTTC.